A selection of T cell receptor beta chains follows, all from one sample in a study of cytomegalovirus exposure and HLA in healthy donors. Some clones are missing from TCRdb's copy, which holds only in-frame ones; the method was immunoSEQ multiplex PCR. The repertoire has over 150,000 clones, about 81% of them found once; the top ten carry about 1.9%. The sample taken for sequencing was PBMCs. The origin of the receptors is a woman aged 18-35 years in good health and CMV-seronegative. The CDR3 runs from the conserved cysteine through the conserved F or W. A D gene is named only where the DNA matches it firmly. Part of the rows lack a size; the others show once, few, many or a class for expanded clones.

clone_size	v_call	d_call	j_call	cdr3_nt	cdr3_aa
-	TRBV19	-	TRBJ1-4	TGTGCCAGTAGTACCACCGCCTTCCAGAAACTGTTTTTT	CASSTTAFQKLFF
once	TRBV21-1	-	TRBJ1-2	TGTGCCAGCAGCCCAAATACTCGGCTAACAGGGGCTCTAATGGTTGATAACTATGGCTACACCTTC	CASSPNTRLTGALMVDNYGYTF
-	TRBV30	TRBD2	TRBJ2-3	TGTGCCTGGCGACCGGGACTACTTTTCGGCACAGATACGCAGTATTTT	CAWRPGLLFGTDTQYF
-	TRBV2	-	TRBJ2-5	TGTGCCAGCAGTGATTCCAGGCTAGCTCGGGAGACCCAGTACTTC	CASSDSRLARETQYF
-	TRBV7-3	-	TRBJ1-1	TGTGCCAGCAGCTTAACCGCAGTGAACACTGAAGCTTTCTTT	CASSLTAVNTEAFF
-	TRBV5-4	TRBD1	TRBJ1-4	TGTGCCAGCAGCGTATCGACAGGGGGCTATGAAAAACTGTTTTTT	CASSVSTGGYEKLFF
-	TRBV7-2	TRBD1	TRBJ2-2	TGTGCCAGCAGCTACGACAGGGGAACGAACACCGGGGAGCTGTTTTTT	CASSYDRGTNTGELFF
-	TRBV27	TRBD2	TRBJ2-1	TGTGCCAGCAGTTTAGTGGGGGGGAGATATAATGAGCAGTTCTTC	CASSLVGGRYNEQFF
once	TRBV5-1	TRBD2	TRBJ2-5	TGCGCCAGCAGCTCTCTAGCGGGAGGGAACCAAGAGACCCAGTACTTC	CASSSLAGGNQETQYF
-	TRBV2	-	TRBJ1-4	TGTGCCAGCAGCGTTAATGAAAAACTGTTTTTT	CASSVNEKLFF
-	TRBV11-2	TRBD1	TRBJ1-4	TGTGCCAGCAGCTTTTGGGACAGGCCATTTCGGGAACTGTTTTTT	CASSFWDRPFRELFF
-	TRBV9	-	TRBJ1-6	TGTGCCAGCAGCGCGACGGCGGAGAATTCACCCCTCCACTTT	CASSATAENSPLHF
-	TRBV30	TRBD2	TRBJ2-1	TGTGCCTGGGCTATCCTAGCGGGAGGTATGGATGAGCAGTTCTTC	CAWAILAGGMDEQFF
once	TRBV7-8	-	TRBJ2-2	TGTGCCAGCAGCTTGAATCGGGGATCCGGGGAGCTGTTTTTT	CASSLNRGSGELFF
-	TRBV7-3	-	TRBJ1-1	TGTGCCAGCAGCCCTGCAGGGAAAAGATCTGAAGCTTTCTTT	CASSPAGKRSEAFF
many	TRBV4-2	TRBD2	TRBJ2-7	TGTGCCAGCAGCCAAGATACTAGCGGGTCCTACGAGCAGTACTTC	CASSQDTSGSYEQYF
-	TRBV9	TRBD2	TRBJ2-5	TGTGCCAGCAGCAAGACTAGCGGAGGACAAGAGACCCAGTACTTC	CASSKTSGGQETQYF
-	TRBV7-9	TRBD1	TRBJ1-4	TGTGCCAGCAGCAAGACAGGGGAGGAAACTAATGAAAAACTGTTTTTT	CASSKTGEETNEKLFF
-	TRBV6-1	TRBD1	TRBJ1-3	TGTGCCGGGGCGGGACAGCCGAGCTCTGGAAACACCATATATTTT	CAGAGQPSSGNTIYF
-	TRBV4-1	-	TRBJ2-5	TGCGCCAGCAGCCAGACTAGTCGGTTTGAGACCCAGTACTTC	CASSQTSRFETQYF
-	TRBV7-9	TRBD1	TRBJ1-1	TGTGCCAGCAGCCCAGGGGGAACTGAAGCTTTCTTT	CASSPGGTEAFF
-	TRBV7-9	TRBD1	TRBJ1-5	TGTGCCAGCAGCCTAGGGACAGGGGGGGGTCAGCCCCAGCATTTT	CASSLGTGGGQPQHF
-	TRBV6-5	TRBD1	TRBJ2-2	TGTGCCAGCAGGTCCGGGACAGGGGATCCCGGGGAGCTGTTTTTT	CASRSGTGDPGELFF
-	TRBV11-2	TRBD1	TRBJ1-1	TGTGCCAGCAGCTTCGGGGACAGGGGGCGGACTGAAGCTTTCTTT	CASSFGDRGRTEAFF
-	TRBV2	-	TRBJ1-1	TGTGCCAGCAGTGAAGGTGACAGCCTCAACACTGAAGCTTTCTTT	CASSEGDSLNTEAFF
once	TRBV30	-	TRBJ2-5	TGTGCCTGGAGTGATCAGAACGGGGAGACCCAGTACTTC	CAWSDQNGETQYF
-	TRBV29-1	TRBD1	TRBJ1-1	TGCAGCGCGGACAGGGGGAACACTGAAGCTTTCTTT	CSADRGNTEAFF
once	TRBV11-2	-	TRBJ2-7	TGTGCCAGCAGAACTCCAGGGTCCGGCTCCTCCTACGAGCAGTACTTC	CASRTPGSGSSYEQYF
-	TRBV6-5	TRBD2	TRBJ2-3	TGTGCCAGCAGTTATTTCGGGAGGTTCGCAGATACGCAGTATTTT	CASSYFGRFADTQYF
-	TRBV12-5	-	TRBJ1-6	TGTGCTAGTGGTTTGGTGGGGTTTCCTCCCGGGAACTCACCCCTCCACTTT	CASGLVGFPPGNSPLHF
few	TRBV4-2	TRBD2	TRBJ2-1	TGTGCCAGCAGCCAAGATTTCCCTAGCGGGACGGTGAGCTACAATGAGCAGTTCTTC	CASSQDFPSGTVSYNEQFF
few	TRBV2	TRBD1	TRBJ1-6	TGTGCCAGCACACGGGGGACAGGGACTTCACCCCTCCACTTT	CASTRGTGTSPLHF
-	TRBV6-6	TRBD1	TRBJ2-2	TGTGCCAGCAGTTTTGTCGGGACAGCCACCGGGGAGCTGTTTTTT	CASSFVGTATGELFF
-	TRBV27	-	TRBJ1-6	TGTGCCAGCAGTTTATCGGGGGGTAATTCACCCCTCCACTTT	CASSLSGGNSPLHF
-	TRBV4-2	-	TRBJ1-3	TGTGCCAGCAGCCCCCCCGCCAGGAGGGGCGACACCATATATTTT	CASSPPARRGDTIYF
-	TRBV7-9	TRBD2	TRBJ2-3	TGTGCCAGCAAAGGGAGGGCCACGGATACGCAGTATTTT	CASKGRATDTQYF
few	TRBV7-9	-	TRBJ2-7	TGTGCCAGCAGCTTAGCGGGCACCTACGAGCAGTACTTC	CASSLAGTYEQYF